This T cell receptor beta chain was identified in a study of blood T cell repertoires in COVID-19. Measured with immunoSEQ multiplex PCR; TCRdb has only the in-frame clones, and not every one. Of approximately 190,000 clones listed, about 83% were seen once; the top ten hold less than 3.5%. The CDR3 covers 15 residues. The V and J ends lost 1 base and 2 bases respectively, with 12 bases between them. Germline assignment: CDR1 SGHAT and CDR2 FQNNGV. The specimen was PBMCs or T cells enriched from blood (not recorded which). The TCR sequence derives from a woman aged 25 to 39 who had been exposed to COVID-19. The genes are TRBV11-2 and TRBJ2-7; a weak D match, TRBD1 (5 bases). The CDR3 DNA sequence: TGTGCCAGCAGCTTAGTGACAGCCTCCACCTACGAGCAGTACTTC. Translation: CASSLVTASTYEQYF.